Presented here are 27 T cell receptor beta chains from one specimen sequenced in a study of blood T cell repertoires in COVID-19. Assay: immunoSEQ multiplex PCR; the TCRdb copy retains only in-frame clones and omits some. The table shows 400,000 to 550,000 clones, with around nine tenths occurring only once. Sequencing was done on a sample of peripheral blood. These receptors all come from a woman aged 25 to 39 with acute or convalescent COVID-19.

Only one count was recorded for this clone. V usage is TRBV2 and J usage is TRBJ2-5; maybe TRBD1 (5 bases). The V gene lost 10 bases and the J gene lost 2 bases, with 14 bases spanning the gap. This CDR3 is 13 amino acids long. Germline loops: CDR1 SNHLY, CDR2 FYNNEI. The CDR3 region has the DNA TGTGCCACCTCCTTGACAGCACAAGAGACCCAGTACTTC. It specifies CATSLTAQETQYF.

The chain couples TRBV9 to TRBJ2-3; 10 nucleotides agree with TRBD1. With 3 bases clipped from V and 1 base from J, the junction kept 5 bases outside the gene matches. Germline CDR1 is SGDLS and CDR2 is YYNGEE. This CDR3 comprises 16 residues. The CDR3, as DNA: TGTGCCAGCAGCGAAAGGGGACAGGGGCGCACAGATACGCAGTATTTT. As protein: CASSERGQGRTDTQYF.

CDR3 DNA: TGTGCCAGCACCGGTAGGGACAGACTCTACGAGCAGTACTTC. Its protein product is CASTGRDRLYEQYF. The rearrangement joins TRBV2 to TRBJ2-7, with 7 bases aligning to TRBD1. J was trimmed by 3 bases and V by 7 bases; bases with no gene match: 9. This CDR3 contains 14 residues. Germline loops: CDR1 SNHLY, CDR2 FYNNEI.

CDR3 sequence (DNA): TGTGCCAGTAGTGATACCGGGACAGGGAACTGGAAGCAGTACTTC. This codes for CASSDTGTGNWKQYF. The chain recombines TRBV19 with TRBJ2-7; TRBD1 aligns across 9 bases. V lost 5 bases and J lost 8; bases outside the gene matches: 13. This CDR3 comprises 15 residues. Per germline, CDR1 LNHDA and CDR2 SQIVND (reference sequence).

The rearrangement links TRBV5-1 to TRBJ2-1, with TRBD2 matching over 9 bases. Germline V CDR1 and CDR2: SGHRS, YFSETQ. J was trimmed by 9 bases and V by 4 bases; bases with no gene match: 17. The CDR3 is made up of 17 amino acids. DNA of the CDR3: TGCGCCAGCAGCAACCTATTCCGGGGACTAGCTACGGTTGAGCAGTTCTTC. It is translated as CASSNLFRGLATVEQFF. The full variable domain, rest sourced from reference TRBV5-1 and TRBJ2-1, is KAGVTQTPRYLIKTRGQQVTLSCSPISGHRSVSWYQQTPGQGLQFLFEYFSETQRNKGNFPGRFSGRQFSNSRSEMNVSTLELGDSALYLCASSNLFRGLATVEQFFGPGTRLTVL.

The chain links TRBV29-1 to TRBJ1-6; the D gene is possibly TRBD1 (5 bases). This CDR3 spans 16 amino acids. The germline CDR1 and CDR2 sequences are SQVTM and ANQGSEA. The V gene lost 7 bases and the J gene lost 2 bases, with 18 bases spanning the gap. The CDR3 nucleotides are TGCAGCGCCCAGGAATGGAGGGGCCCCTATAATTCACCCCTCCACTTT. Protein: CSAQEWRGPYNSPLHF.

This clone is a singleton in its sample. The chain uses TRBV5-1 and TRBJ1-2; 9 bases fit TRBD1. Per germline, CDR1 SGHRS and CDR2 YFSETQ. CDR3 length equals 15 residues. Losses at the gene ends were 4 bases for V and 2 bases for J; bases not matched to a gene: 6. The CDR3 here is CASSPGTGMNYGYTF. CDR3 bases: TGCGCCAGCAGCCCGGGGACAGGGATGAACTATGGCTACACCTTC.

In DNA form, the CDR3 reads TGTGCCAGCACCCTGCCCGGTTCACCCCTCCACTTT. Its translation: CASTLPGSPLHF. This sequence joins TRBV28 and TRBJ1-6; no reliable D call. This CDR3 region has 12 residues. Germline CDR1 MDHEN, CDR2 SYDVKM. V lost 7 bases and J lost 9, with 10 bases in between.

The V call is TRBV28, the J call TRBJ2-7; 16 bases are a match to TRBD2. This CDR3 comprises 18 residues. Per germline, CDR1 MDHEN and CDR2 SYDVKM. The V segment lost 4 bases and the J segment 6 bases; nucleotides outside the gene matches: 12. CDR3 bases: TGTGCCAGCAGTTCCCCCGGGACTAGCGGGGGGGCCATCATCGAGCAGTACTTC. Its translation is CASSSPGTSGGAIIEQYF.

This chain links TRBV6-2 or TRBV6-3 with TRBJ2-7; D gene unclear. The length of the CDR3 is 13 residues. The germline V gene encodes CDR1 MNHEY and CDR2 SVGEGT. With 2 bases removed from V and 3 bases from J, the gap between germline ends came to 8 bases. As DNA, the CDR3 is TGTGCCAGCAGTTACAGCGTTGACTACGAGCAGTACTTC. Protein sequence: CASSYSVDYEQYF.

The chain has TRBV7-9 and TRBJ2-3; TRBD2 aligns across 13 bases. Germline values: CDR1 SEHNR, CDR2 FQNEAQ (reference sequence). The CDR3 has 17 residues. Trimming took 4 bases from V and 3 from J; bases not matched to a gene: 7. Here the CDR3 reads CASSWTSGGPGTDTQYF. Written as DNA, the CDR3 is TGTGCCAGCAGCTGGACTAGCGGGGGCCCAGGGACAGATACGCAGTATTTT.

The gene calls are TRBV2 and TRBJ2-2; D uncertain. The CDR3 runs to 13 residues. The ends were cut back, 6 bases at V and 5 bases at J, with 10 bases in the middle. Per germline, CDR1 SNHLY and CDR2 FYNNEI. CDR3 sequence (DNA): TGTGCCAGCAGAGCCAAATTAACCGGGGAGCTGTTTTTT. It specifies CASRAKLTGELFF.

This chain uses TRBV13 with TRBJ2-1; possibly TRBD1 for D (7 bases). Trimming removed 9 bases at V and 6 bases at J, with 15 bases between. Germline V gives CDR1 PRHDT, CDR2 FYEKMQ (reference sequence). The CDR3 covers 13 residues. CDR3: CARPRDRGNEQFF. In DNA form, the CDR3 reads TGTGCCAGACCGCGGGACAGAGGCAATGAGCAGTTCTTC.

The V call is TRBV14, the J call TRBJ2-1, with a possible D match to TRBD1 (5 bases). The germline V gene has CDR1 SGHDN and CDR2 FVKESK. There are 18 residues in the CDR3. V shed 0 bases and J shed 6 bases, with 21 bases lying between them. The CDR3 DNA follows: TGTGCCAGCAGCCAAGATAAGGGGTTCCCCCCCAAACGCAATGAGCAGTTCTTC. Translated: CASSQDKGFPPKRNEQFF.

The chain is built from TRBV28 and TRBJ2-3; the D gene is possibly TRBD2 (6 bases). The CDR3 extends over 19 amino acids. Trimming stripped 6 bases from V and 2 bases from J, with 27 bases between. CDR1 is MDHEN, CDR2 SYDVKM, per germline. The CDR3 nucleotides are TGTGCCAGCAGAAACCCGGGACTCCTTATGGATCAAGACACAGATACGCAGTATTTT. Translation: CASRNPGLLMDQDTDTQYF.

The chain joins TRBV6-5 to TRBJ1-5, with D tentatively TRBD1 (6 bases). The ends were cut back, 6 bases at V and 5 bases at J, with 8 bases in the middle. CDR1 and CDR2 from the germline V gene are MNHEY and SVGAGI. This CDR3 has 12 amino acids. The CDR3 protein is CASRKGDQPQHF. CDR3 DNA sequence: TGTGCCAGCAGAAAGGGGGATCAGCCCCAGCATTTT.

V usage is TRBV19 and J usage is TRBJ2-1; possible D gene TRBD1, 6 bases. CDR3 size: 16 residues. Germline V gene data show CDR1 as LNHDA and CDR2 as SQIVND (reference sequence). Trimming stripped 1 base from V and 7 bases from J, with 17 bases between. The CDR3 coding sequence is TGTGCCAGTAGTATAGGTATGACAGGTTGGGATAATGAGCAGTTCTTC. This codes for CASSIGMTGWDNEQFF.

The J gene is TRBJ2-5, the V gene TRBV7-9; 7 bases fit TRBD1. The germline V gene has CDR1 SEHNR and CDR2 FQNEAQ (reference sequence). Germline trimming cut 3 bases from V and 5 bases from J; bases unmatched to any gene: 18. The CDR3 length is 18 residues. The DNA of the CDR3 is TGTGCCAGCAGCTTGCCAGATTCCGCTCACAGGGGAGAGGAGACCCAGTACTTC. Protein: CASSLPDSAHRGEETQYF.

This clone was observed a handful of times. The gene calls are TRBV12-3 or TRBV12-4 and TRBJ2-5, with unresolved D. The CDR3 length is 13 residues. V was trimmed by 6 bases and J by 0 bases, leaving 8 bases between them. The CDR3 is CASRDKNQETQYF. The CDR3 DNA reads as TGTGCCAGCAGAGACAAAAACCAAGAGACCCAGTACTTC.

As for this clone: Other DNA sequences in this sample translate to the same CDR3. V is TRBV5-1 and J is TRBJ1-2; TRBD1 matches 7 bases. The germline V gene has CDR1 SGHRS and CDR2 YFSETQ. With 0 bases clipped from V and 4 bases from J, the junction kept 3 bases outside the gene matches. The CDR3 has 14 amino acids. The CDR3 here is CASSLGQGTYGYTF. DNA of the CDR3: TGCGCCAGCAGCTTGGGACAGGGAACCTATGGCTACACCTTC. Combining the CDR3 with reference TRBV5-1 and TRBJ1-2 gives the whole variable domain KAGVTQTPRYLIKTRGQQVTLSCSPISGHRSVSWYQQTPGQGLQFLFEYFSETQRNKGNFPGRFSGRQFSNSRSEMNVSTLELGDSALYLCASSLGQGTYGYTFGSGTRLTVV.

This sequence joins TRBV6-6 and TRBJ2-3; 11 bases match TRBD2. V gave up 6 bases and J gave up 1 base; unmatched junction bases: 3. The germline V gene has CDR1 MNHNY and CDR2 SVGAGI (reference sequence). The length of the CDR3 is 15 residues. The CDR3 DNA follows: TGTGCCAGCAGGCCGGGACTAGCGGGCACAGATACGCAGTATTTT. It is translated as CASRPGLAGTDTQYF.

Points on this clone: Other nucleotide sequences from this sample produce the same CDR3. The chain recombines TRBV24-1 with TRBJ2-3; 7 bases are shared with TRBD2. The V and J ends lost 2 bases and 3 bases, in that order; junction bases with no gene match: 4. Germline CDR1 reads KGHDR; CDR2 reads SFDVKD. The CDR3 length is 15 residues. Written as DNA, the CDR3 is TGTGCCACCAGTGATTCCCGGACTAGTACAGATACGCAGTATTTT. Protein sequence: CATSDSRTSTDTQYF.

This clone turned up a few times. The DNA for the CDR3 is TGTGCCAGCACCGGACAATTTGGCACTGAAGCTTTCTTT. This gives the protein CASTGQFGTEAFF. The J gene is TRBJ1-1, the V gene TRBV27; TRBD1 might be the D (5 bases). The CDR3 consists of 13 residues. Germline-derived CDR1 and CDR2 are MNHEY and SMNVEV (reference sequence). The germline V and J ends were trimmed by 7 bases and 4 bases, with 13 bases remaining between them.

The chain links TRBV9 to TRBJ2-1; 7 bases are a match to TRBD1. Germline V lookup: CDR1 SGDLS, CDR2 YYNGEE. V was clipped by 3 bases and J by 8 bases; unmatched bases: 8. This CDR3 is 14 amino acids long. The DNA of the CDR3 is TGTGCCAGCAGCGACCGGACAGGTTTGGATGAGCAGTTCTTC. It is translated as CASSDRTGLDEQFF.

The chain carries TRBV5-8 and TRBJ1-4, with no clear D. Germline V CDR1 and CDR2: SGHTS, YDEGEE. The V end was cut by 2 bases, the J end by 0 bases, with 14 bases between. There are 17 residues in the CDR3. In DNA, the CDR3 is TGTGCCAGCAGCTTTCAGATTTATGAAGCAACTAATGAAAAACTGTTTTTT. This encodes CASSFQIYEATNEKLFF.

V is TRBV7-3 and J is TRBJ2-2; 7 bases line up with TRBD2. This CDR3 contains 15 residues. CDR1 is SGHTA and CDR2 is FQGTGA in the germline V gene. Trimming took 3 bases from V and 5 from J; bases not matched to a gene: 6. The CDR3 is CASSLGSGLTGELFF. In nucleotides, the CDR3 is TGTGCCAGCAGCTTGGGTAGCGGGCTAACCGGGGAGCTGTTTTTT. Together with reference TRBV7-3 and TRBJ2-2, the CDR3 gives the full variable domain: GAGVSQTPSNKVTEKGKYVELRCDPISGHTALYWYRQSLGQGPEFLIYFQGTGAADDSGLPNDRFFAVRPEGSVSTLKIQRTERGDSAVYLCASSLGSGLTGELFFGEGSRLTVL.

Details on this clone: Germline and junction disagree at one end, which may indicate a read error. The chain joins TRBV9 to TRBJ2-5; no reliable D call. The length of the CDR3 is 13 residues. The germline CDR1 and CDR2 sequences are SGDLS and YYNGEE. The CDR3 coding sequence is TGTGCCAGCAGCGTAGTGAACCAAGAGACTCAGTACTTC. Amino acids: CASSVVNQETQYF.